This TCR beta chain stems from a study of T cell responses to AZD1222 COVID-19 vaccine. Study-wide points: Researchers report vaccine-associated CD4 TCRs spanning spike, with dominance at 160-218 and 743-854. Repertoire sampling was restricted to post-peak T cell response timepoints. Seropositive at baseline were only a handful of AZD1222 recipients. Reportedly, nearly half of unique spike TCRs recognized epitopes outside B.1.351/B.1.1.7 mutations.

In the case of this clone: The antigen remains unidentified.

Using immunoSEQ multiplex PCR, the repertoire was profiled, and TCRdb retains in-frame clones only, with some absent. The data contain about 120,000 clones, roughly 84% of them singletons. V was clipped by 3 bases and J by 2 bases; unmatched bases: 2. The CDR3 has 13 residues. CDR1 is SGHNT, CDR2 YYREEE, per germline (reference sequence). The TCR comes from an adult in good health. This chain joins TRBV5-4 and TRBJ2-7, with 7 bases that match TRBD1. This sample comprised peripheral blood, obtained on day 0 of AZD1222 vaccination. CDR3: CASSSGTAYEQYF. The CDR3 DNA is TGTGCCAGCAGCTCCGGGACAGCCTACGAGCAGTACTTC.